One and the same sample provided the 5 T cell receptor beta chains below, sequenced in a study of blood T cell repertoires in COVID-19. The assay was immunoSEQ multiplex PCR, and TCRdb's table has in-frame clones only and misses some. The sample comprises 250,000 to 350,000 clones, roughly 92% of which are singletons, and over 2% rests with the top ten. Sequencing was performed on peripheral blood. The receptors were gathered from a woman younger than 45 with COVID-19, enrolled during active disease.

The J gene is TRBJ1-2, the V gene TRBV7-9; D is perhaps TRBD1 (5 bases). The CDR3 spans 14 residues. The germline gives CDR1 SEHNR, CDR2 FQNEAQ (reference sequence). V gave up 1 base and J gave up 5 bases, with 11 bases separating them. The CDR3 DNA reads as TGTGCCAGCAGCTTAGAGGGGCCTACGTATGGCTACACCTTC. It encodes CASSLEGPTYGYTF.

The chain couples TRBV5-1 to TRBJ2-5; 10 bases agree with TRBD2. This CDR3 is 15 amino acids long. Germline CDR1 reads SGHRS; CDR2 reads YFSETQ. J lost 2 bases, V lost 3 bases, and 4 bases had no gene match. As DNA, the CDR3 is TGCGCCAGCAGCTCCCTAGCGGGAGTACAAGAGACCCAGTACTTC. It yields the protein CASSSLAGVQETQYF.

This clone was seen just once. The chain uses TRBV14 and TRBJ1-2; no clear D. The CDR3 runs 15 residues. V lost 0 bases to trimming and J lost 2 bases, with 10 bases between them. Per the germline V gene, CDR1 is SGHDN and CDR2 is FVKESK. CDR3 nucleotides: TGTGCCAGCAGCCAAGACGGCGGCACCAACTATGGCTACACCTTC. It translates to CASSQDGGTNYGYTF.

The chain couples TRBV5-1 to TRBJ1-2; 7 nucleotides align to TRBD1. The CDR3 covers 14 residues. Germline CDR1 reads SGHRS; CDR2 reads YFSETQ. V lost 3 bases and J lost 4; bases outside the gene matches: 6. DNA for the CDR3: TGCGCCAGCAGCTCCGAAGGACAGGTCTATGGCTACACCTTC. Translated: CASSSEGQVYGYTF.

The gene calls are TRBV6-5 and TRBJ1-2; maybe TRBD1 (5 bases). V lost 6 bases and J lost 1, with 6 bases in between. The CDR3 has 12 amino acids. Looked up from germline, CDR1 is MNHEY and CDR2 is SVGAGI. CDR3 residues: CASRGGNYGYTF. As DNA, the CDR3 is TGTGCCAGCAGGGGGGGTAACTATGGCTACACCTTC.